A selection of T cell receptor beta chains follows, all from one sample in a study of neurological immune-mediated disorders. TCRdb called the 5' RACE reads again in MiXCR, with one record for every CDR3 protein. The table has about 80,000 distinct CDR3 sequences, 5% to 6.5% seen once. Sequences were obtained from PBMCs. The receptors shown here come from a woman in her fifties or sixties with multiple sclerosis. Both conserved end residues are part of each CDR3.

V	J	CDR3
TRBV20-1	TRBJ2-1	CSAETGFGYNEQFF
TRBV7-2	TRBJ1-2	CASSSQKGVHSGYTF
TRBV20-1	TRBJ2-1	CSARDPGGAYNEQFF
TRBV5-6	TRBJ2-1	CASSQHEETEQFF
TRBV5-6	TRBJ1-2	CASSARGGVHYGYTF
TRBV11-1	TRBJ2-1	CASSLEGTGAHEQFF
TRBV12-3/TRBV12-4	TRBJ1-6	CASSSPGRSYNSPLHF
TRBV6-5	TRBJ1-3	CASRRTDLTTIYF
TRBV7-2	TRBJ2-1	CASSLSTGDNEQFF
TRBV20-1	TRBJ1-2	CSARGQGANYGYTF
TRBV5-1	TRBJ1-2	CASSLVGNGYTF
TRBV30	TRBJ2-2	CAWETSGGTGELFF
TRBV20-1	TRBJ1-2	CSAPTGTRGYTF
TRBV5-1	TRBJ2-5	CASSLRGAGETQYF
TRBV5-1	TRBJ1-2	CASSLGARGYTF
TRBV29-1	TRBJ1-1	CSVAVHSEAFF
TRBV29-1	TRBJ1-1	CSVVGGRGITEAFF
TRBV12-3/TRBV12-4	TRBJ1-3	CASSLALTQGVSGNTIYF
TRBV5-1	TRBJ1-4	CASTTGTWSEKLFF
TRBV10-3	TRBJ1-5	CAISGTGTVNQPQHF
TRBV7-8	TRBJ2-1	CASSGRGGRSGEQFF
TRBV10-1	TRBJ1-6	CASSESSGQSHNSPLHF